This T cell receptor (beta chain) was obtained from a study of cytomegalovirus exposure and HLA in healthy donors. Study summary: The study placed about 86% of its approximately 360 genotyped donors in the Caucasian-associated ancestry cluster. Overall study findings and caveats: Associated with HLA alleles at 0.05 false discovery rate in a later analysis were 16,951 TCR beta sequences.

In the PCR, 60 Vbeta and 13 Jbeta primers were used. The protocol was immunoSEQ multiplex PCR, while the TCRdb copy is restricted to in-frame clones and leaves out a portion. The sample holds about 100,000 clones; about 80% are singletons and the top ten take approximately 7.5%. As for this clone: What it recognizes is unknown.

At the time of sampling, donors were nominally healthy, though unrecorded immune exposures were likely. Sequencing input: PBMCs. The sequence derives from a man aged 25-45 years in good health and CMV-seronegative.

DNA for the CDR3: TGTGCCAGCAGTACCCGATACGACAGGGGGCAGTCCGCCGAGCAGTACTTC. Translating it yields CASSTRYDRGQSAEQYF. The chain is built from TRBV25-1 and TRBJ2-7, with 10 bases matching TRBD1. From germline, CDR1 is MGHDK and CDR2 SYGVNS. V lost 5 bases and J lost 6; bases outside the gene matches: 16. The CDR3 is made up of 17 amino acids.